A selection of T cell receptor beta chains follows, all from one sample in a study of T cells in tumors after PD-1 blockade. Clones were sequenced by immunoSEQ multiplex PCR, and TCRdb holds only the in-frame ones, with some missing. This sample carries more than 20,000 clones, roughly 78% of them seen once, and the ten largest clones take 26%. The sequencing here drew on PBMCs, taken before anti-PD-1 treatment. Receptors were obtained from a human donor with basal cell carcinoma. The CDR3 runs from the conserved cysteine through the conserved F or W. Fields, in order: J gene, D gene, clone size, V gene, CDR3 DNA, CDR3 protein. D genes are given only for firm matches. The size entry is marked missing in some rows and otherwise reads once, few, many or a size class.

>TRBJ1-4|.|once|TRBV19
TGTGCCAGTAGTATTCCGGGACCTCCGGAAAAACTGTTTTTT
CASSIPGPPEKLFF
>TRBJ1-1|.|.|TRBV5-1
TGCGCCAGCAGCTTGGGAGGGGAGGGCACTGAAGCTTTCTTT
CASSLGGEGTEAFF
>TRBJ2-1|.|.|TRBV4-3
TGCGCCAGCAGCCAAGAATTAAGGGGGCGGGGAGCCTACAATGAGCAGTTCTTC
CASSQELRGRGAYNEQFF
>TRBJ1-1|.|.|TRBV7-3
TGTGCCAGCAGCTTAAGAGGGGATGTCACTGAAGCTTTCTTT
CASSLRGDVTEAFF
>TRBJ2-7|.|.|TRBV9
TGTGCCAGCAGCGTACACGGAGGGGGATCCGAAGAGCAGTACTTC
CASSVHGGGSEEQYF
>TRBJ2-1|TRBD1|.|TRBV7-3
TGTGCCAGCAGCTTACGGTCAGGGGGCGCGGACAATGAGCAGTTCTTC
CASSLRSGGADNEQFF
>TRBJ1-1|.|.|TRBV5-1
TGCGCCAGCATGCGTTTGGGCACGTGGGGGAGCGTTGTGACTGAAGCTTTCTTT
CASMRLGTWGSVVTEAFF
>TRBJ2-3|.|.|TRBV18
TGTGCCAGCTACGGGGGAGGTACAGATACGCAGTATTTT
CASYGGGTDTQYF
>TRBJ1-1|.|.|TRBV4-2
TGTGCCAGCAGCAACCACAAAGAGATCGGCACTGAAGCTTTCTTT
CASSNHKEIGTEAFF
>TRBJ2-3|TRBD2|.|TRBV6-5
TGTGCCAGCAGGATTACGGGACTAAGCACAGATACGCAGTATTTT
CASRITGLSTDTQYF
>TRBJ2-3|TRBD2|.|TRBV29-1
TGCAGCGTTGAAATTGTCTCAGCGGGAGGAGTCACAGATACGCAGTATTTT
CSVEIVSAGGVTDTQYF
>TRBJ2-3|.|.|TRBV5-6
TGTGCCAGCAGCCGAGTAGGGATAGGGACAGATACGCAGTATTTT
CASSRVGIGTDTQYF
>TRBJ2-1|TRBD2|.|TRBV27
TGTGCCAGCAGTTTAGGCGTTAGCGGGAGTTTTTACAATGAGCAGTTCTTC
CASSLGVSGSFYNEQFF
>TRBJ1-3|.|.|TRBV24-1
TGTGCCACCAGTGATCCAGGGACGGACTCTGGAAACACCATATATTTT
CATSDPGTDSGNTIYF
>TRBJ2-2|TRBD1|once|TRBV3-1/TRBV3-2
TGTGCCAGCAGCCACGGACAGGGATCGACCGGGGAGCTGTTTTTT
CASSHGQGSTGELFF
>TRBJ1-2|TRBD1|few|TRBV28
TGTGCCAGCACCATGGGACAGGGGGTCGGGGGCTACACCTTC
CASTMGQGVGGYTF